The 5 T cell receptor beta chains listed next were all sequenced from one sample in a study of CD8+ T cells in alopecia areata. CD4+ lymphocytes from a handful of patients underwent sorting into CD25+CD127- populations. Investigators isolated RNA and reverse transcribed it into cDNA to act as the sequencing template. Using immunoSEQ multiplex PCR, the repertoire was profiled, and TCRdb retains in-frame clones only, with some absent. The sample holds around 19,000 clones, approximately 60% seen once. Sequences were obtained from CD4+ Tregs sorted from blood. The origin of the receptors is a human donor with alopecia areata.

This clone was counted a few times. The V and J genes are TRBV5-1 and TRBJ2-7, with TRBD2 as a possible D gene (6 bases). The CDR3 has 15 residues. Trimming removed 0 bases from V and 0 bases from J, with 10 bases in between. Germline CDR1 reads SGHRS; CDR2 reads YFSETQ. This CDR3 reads CASSLDAGSSYEQYF. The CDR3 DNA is TGCGCCAGCAGCTTGGATGCGGGGAGCTCCTACGAGCAGTACTTC.

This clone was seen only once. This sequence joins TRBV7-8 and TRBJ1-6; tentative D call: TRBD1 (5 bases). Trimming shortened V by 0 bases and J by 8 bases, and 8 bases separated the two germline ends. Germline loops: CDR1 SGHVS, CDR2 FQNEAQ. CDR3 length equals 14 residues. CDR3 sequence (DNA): TGTGCCAGCAGCTTAGCAGGGGTCGATTCACCCCTCCACTTT. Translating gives CASSLAGVDSPLHF.

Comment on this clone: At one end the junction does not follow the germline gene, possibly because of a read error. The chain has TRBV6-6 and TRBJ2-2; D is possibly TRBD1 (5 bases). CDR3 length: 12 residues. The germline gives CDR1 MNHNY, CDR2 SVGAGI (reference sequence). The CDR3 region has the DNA TGTACCAGCAGTTCAGGGTCCGGGGAGCTGTTTTTT. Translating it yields CTSSSGSGELFF.

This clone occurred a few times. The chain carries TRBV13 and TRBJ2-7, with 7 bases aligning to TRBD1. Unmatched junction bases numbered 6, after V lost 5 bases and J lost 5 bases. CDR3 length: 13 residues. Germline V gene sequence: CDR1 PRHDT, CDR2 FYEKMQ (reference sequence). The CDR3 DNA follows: TGTGCCAGCAGCCGGACAGGAAGCAACGAGCAGTACTTC. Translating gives CASSRTGSNEQYF. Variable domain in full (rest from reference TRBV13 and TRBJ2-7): AAGVIQSPRHLIKEKRETATLKCYPIPRHDTVYWYQQGPGQDPQFLISFYEKMQSDKGSIPDRFSAQQFSDYHSELNMSSLELGDSALYFCASSRTGSNEQYFGPGTRLTVT.

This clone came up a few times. CDR3 amino acids: CASGRAGVWTGELFF. CDR3 DNA: TGTGCCAGCGGAAGAGCGGGGGTTTGGACCGGGGAGCTGTTTTTT. This rearrangement joins TRBV28 to TRBJ2-2, with 8 bases that match TRBD2. Per germline, CDR1 MDHEN and CDR2 SYDVKM. The CDR3 sequence is 15 residues long. Trimming took 8 bases from V and 5 from J; bases not matched to a gene: 10.